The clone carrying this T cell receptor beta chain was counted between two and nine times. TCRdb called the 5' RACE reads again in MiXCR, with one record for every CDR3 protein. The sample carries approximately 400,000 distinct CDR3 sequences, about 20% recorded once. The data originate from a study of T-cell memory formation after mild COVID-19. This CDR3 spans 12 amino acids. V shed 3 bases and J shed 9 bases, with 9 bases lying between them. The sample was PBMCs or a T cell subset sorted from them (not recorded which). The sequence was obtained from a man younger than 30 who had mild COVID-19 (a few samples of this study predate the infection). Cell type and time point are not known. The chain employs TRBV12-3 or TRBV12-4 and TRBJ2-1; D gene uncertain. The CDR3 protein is CASSFSTGEQFF. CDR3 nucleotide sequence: TGTGCCAGCAGTTTTTCTACTGGTGAGCAGTTCTTC.